This TCR beta chain emerged from a study of T cells in Graves' hyperthyroidism and ophthalmopathy. Overall study results and limits: Most expanded thyroid clonotypes above 0.001 recurred in blood.

Using RNA transcripts as the source, TCR beta CDR3 regions were amplified. RT-PCR in the first round (using the HTBI primer set) targeted the TCR CDR3. In TCRdb, the multiplex PCR reads were re-called with MiXCR into one record per CDR3 protein. Of roughly 380,000 distinct CDR3 sequences detected, around 15% appear once; the ten largest clones hold around 5.3%. Roughly 9.1 ml of fresh peripheral blood supplied the PBMCs. V was cut by 6 bases and J by 1 base, with 9 bases left in between. The CDR3 runs 13 residues. Germline values: CDR1 SEHNR, CDR2 FQNEAQ (reference sequence). A few counts support this clonotype. Antigen: not known.

The TCR was taken from a woman younger than 30 with Graves' hyperthyroidism. The sequenced sample was blood. The V and J genes are TRBV7-9 and TRBJ2-5; D ambiguous. The CDR3 is CASRLTVQETQYF. The CDR3 bases are TGTGCCAGCAGGCTTACAGTCCAAGAGACCCAGTACTTC.